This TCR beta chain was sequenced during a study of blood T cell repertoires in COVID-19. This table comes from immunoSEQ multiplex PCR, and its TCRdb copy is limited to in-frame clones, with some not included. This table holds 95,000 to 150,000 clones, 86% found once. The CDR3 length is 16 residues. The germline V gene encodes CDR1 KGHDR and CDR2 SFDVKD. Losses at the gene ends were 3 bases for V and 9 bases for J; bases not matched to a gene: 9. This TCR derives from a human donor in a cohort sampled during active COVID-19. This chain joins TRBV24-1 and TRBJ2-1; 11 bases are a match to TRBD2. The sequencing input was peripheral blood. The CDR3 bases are TGTGCCACCAGTGATCCACTAGCGGGAGAAGTAGGTGAGCAGTTCTTC. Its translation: CATSDPLAGEVGEQFF.